The rows below give T cell receptor beta chains drawn from one sample of a study of blood T cell repertoires in COVID-19. This table comes from immunoSEQ multiplex PCR, and its TCRdb copy is limited to in-frame clones, with some not included. The sample consists of over 45,000 clones, 65% to 90% of them appearing once. The sequenced sample was peripheral blood. Every receptor here comes from a human donor in a cohort sampled during active COVID-19. Each CDR3 is given with its conserved first and last residue. Each record gives: V gene, clone size, J gene, D gene, CDR3 protein, CDR3 DNA. The D gene is left open where the match is weak. The size of a clone is reported for some rows only, either as once, few or many, or as a class for expanded clones.

TRBV3-1/TRBV3-2	.	TRBJ1-6	.	CASSQDIHTNSPLHF	TGTGCCAGCAGCCAAGATATCCATACAAATTCACCCCTCCACTTT
TRBV11-1	.	TRBJ2-5	.	CASSFTGFEETQYF	TGTGCCAGCAGCTTCACAGGGTTCGAGGAGACCCAGTACTTC
TRBV7-8	.	TRBJ2-1	TRBD2	CASSLGTSRDEQFF	TGTGCCAGCAGCTTAGGGACTAGCAGGGATGAGCAGTTCTTC
TRBV7-9	.	TRBJ2-3	.	CASSFSTVTDTQYF	TGTGCCAGCAGCTTCTCCACGGTCACAGATACGCAGTATTTT
TRBV3-1/TRBV3-2	.	TRBJ1-1	.	CASSPVLF	TGTGCCAGCAGCCCCGTCCTCTTT
TRBV6-5	.	TRBJ1-2	.	CASSRSGSGDGYTF	TGTGCCAGCAGCCGCTCCGGGTCCGGCGATGGCTACACCTTC
TRBV18	.	TRBJ2-3	.	CASSPTEASTYTDTQYF	TGTGCCAGCTCACCCACTGAGGCTAGCACATACACAGATACGCAGTATTTT
TRBV27	.	TRBJ1-1	.	CASSYQAGRNTEAFF	TGTGCCAGCAGTTACCAAGCTGGGAGGAACACTGAAGCTTTCTTT
TRBV5-4	.	TRBJ1-6	TRBD1	CASSNSGQAYNSPLHF	TGTGCCAGCAGCAACAGTGGACAGGCGTATAATTCACCCCTCCACTTT
TRBV5-6	few	TRBJ1-2	TRBD1	CASSYPQGYYGYTF	TGTGCCAGCAGCTACCCACAGGGGTACTATGGCTACACCTTC
TRBV19	.	TRBJ2-7	TRBD2	CASSIVPAGAYEQYF	TGTGCCAGTAGTATCGTTCCAGCGGGAGCCTACGAGCAGTACTTC
TRBV7-6	.	TRBJ2-1	TRBD1	CASSLQGQANEQFF	TGTGCCAGCAGCTTACAAGGACAGGCAAATGAGCAGTTCTTC
TRBV7-9	.	TRBJ1-1	.	CASSQDTLNTEAFF	TGTGCCAGCAGCCAAGACACCCTGAACACTGAAGCTTTCTTT
TRBV7-9	.	TRBJ1-6	.	CASSLEFQDGYNSPLHF	TGTGCCAGCAGCTTAGAGTTTCAAGACGGGTACAATTCACCCCTCCACTTT
TRBV7-2	medium-sized	TRBJ1-1	.	CASSFPIGAGAGTEAFF	TGTGCCAGCAGCTTTCCCATTGGGGCAGGGGCGGGCACTGAAGCTTTCTTT
TRBV27	.	TRBJ2-1	TRBD2	CATRPLSGSLGEQFF	TGTGCCACCCGCCCCCTTAGCGGGAGTCTTGGTGAGCAGTTCTTC
TRBV5-4	.	TRBJ1-4	TRBD1	CASSPWTGGGEKLFF	TGTGCCAGCAGCCCCTGGACAGGAGGAGGAGAAAAACTGTTTTTT
TRBV28	.	TRBJ2-5	TRBD2	CASSSPGLAGVGQETQYF	TGTGCCAGCAGTTCACCGGGACTAGCGGGAGTGGGACAAGAGACCCAGTACTTC
TRBV5-6	few	TRBJ2-2	.	CASSPTSYGELFF	TGTGCCAGCAGCCCAACTAGTTACGGGGAGCTGTTTTTT
TRBV4-3	.	TRBJ2-3	TRBD1	CASSQEPTGGETDTQYF	TGCGCCAGCAGCCAGGAACCGACAGGGGGCGAAACAGATACGCAGTATTTT
TRBV9	.	TRBJ1-2	.	CASSRRTGGYGYTF	TGTGCCAGCAGCCGAAGGACCGGGGGCTATGGCTACACCTTC
TRBV7-2	.	TRBJ2-3	.	CASSQGQNTDTQYF	TGTGCCAGCAGCCAAGGACAGAACACAGATACGCAGTATTTT
TRBV27	.	TRBJ1-1	TRBD1	CASSSRTGEAFF	TGTGCCAGCAGTTCCCGGACAGGTGAAGCTTTCTTT
TRBV7-2	few	TRBJ2-1	TRBD2	CASSSYSGSFNEQFF	TGTGCCAGCAGCTCCTATAGCGGGAGCTTCAATGAGCAGTTCTTC
TRBV5-1	.	TRBJ1-2	.	CASSLGNRDTNYGYTF	TGCGCCAGCAGCCTTGGGAACCGGGACACGAACTATGGCTACACCTTC
TRBV5-1	.	TRBJ2-6	.	CASTRGAGAPSGANVLTF	TGCGCCAGCACCCGAGGGGCGGGGGCGCCCTCTGGGGCCAACGTCCTGACTTTC
TRBV18	.	TRBJ1-1	.	CASSPAVNTEAFF	TGTGCCAGCTCACCGGCAGTGAACACTGAAGCTTTCTTT
TRBV27	.	TRBJ2-7	TRBD1	CASSAPGQPYEQYF	TGTGCCAGCAGTGCACCGGGACAGCCCTACGAGCAGTACTTC
TRBV7-2	.	TRBJ2-1	.	CASSLDRNNEQFF	TGTGCCAGCAGCTTGGACAGAAACAATGAGCAGTTCTTC
TRBV6-2/TRBV6-3	.	TRBJ1-1	TRBD1	CASSIPTGSLSTEAFF	TGTGCCAGCAGTATACCGACAGGGTCCCTGTCCACTGAAGCTTTCTTT
TRBV27	.	TRBJ1-1	.	CASSLGGGGRHTEAFF	TGTGCCAGCAGTTTAGGGGGTGGGGGGAGACACACTGAAGCTTTCTTT
TRBV6-5	.	TRBJ1-4	TRBD1	CASSPPGGFNEKLFF	TGTGCCAGCAGTCCCCCAGGGGGCTTTAATGAAAAACTGTTTTTT
TRBV28	.	TRBJ2-6	.	CASKPFGSGANVLTF	TGTGCCAGCAAACCTTTCGGCTCTGGGGCCAACGTCCTGACTTTC
TRBV5-1	.	TRBJ1-3	TRBD1	CASSSGTASGNTIYF	TGCGCCAGCAGCTCCGGGACAGCCTCTGGAAACACCATATATTTT
TRBV12-3/TRBV12-4	few	TRBJ1-1	TRBD1	CASSHGQVAFF	TGTGCCAGCAGTCACGGACAGGTCGCTTTCTTT
TRBV7-9	.	TRBJ1-3	.	CASSLDSNTIYF	TGTGCCAGCAGCCTGGACAGTAACACCATATATTTT
TRBV4-3	.	TRBJ2-1	TRBD1	CASSQEGGQGALHEQFF	TGCGCCAGCAGCCAAGAGGGTGGGCAGGGGGCTTTGCATGAGCAGTTCTTC
TRBV2	.	TRBJ1-1	TRBD1	CASGYRGDTEAFF	TGTGCCAGCGGATACAGGGGAGACACTGAAGCTTTCTTT
TRBV6-2/TRBV6-3	.	TRBJ1-4	.	CASSYDRNEKLFF	TGTGCCAGCAGTTACGACAGGAATGAAAAACTGTTTTTT
TRBV2	.	TRBJ2-3	.	CASRYADTQYF	TGTGCCAGCAGATATGCAGATACGCAGTATTTT
TRBV6-5	once	TRBJ1-1	.	CASSYSRWNTEAFF	TGTGCCAGCAGTTACTCGAGATGGAACACTGAAGCTTTCTTT
TRBV9	.	TRBJ2-1	.	CASSASMGQLYDEQFF	TGTGCCAGCAGCGCCTCAATGGGGCAGCTGTACGATGAGCAGTTCTTC
TRBV6-1	.	TRBJ1-1	.	CASRNGQSMNTEAFF	TGTGCCAGCAGGAACGGACAGTCCATGAACACTGAAGCTTTCTTT
TRBV24-1	.	TRBJ1-4	.	CATRGTGEKLFF	TGTGCCACCAGGGGAACAGGTGAAAAACTGTTTTTT
TRBV27	.	TRBJ2-7	TRBD2	CASSPRASGRGTYEQYF	TGTGCCAGCAGTCCCCGGGCTAGCGGGAGGGGGACCTACGAGCAGTACTTC
TRBV5-1	.	TRBJ1-5	.	CASSKDPGQPQHF	TGCGCCAGCAGCAAGGACCCAGGGCAGCCCCAGCATTTT
TRBV9	.	TRBJ2-7	.	CASSVAERYYEQYF	TGTGCCAGCAGCGTAGCGGAGCGGTACTACGAGCAGTACTTC
TRBV29-1	.	TRBJ2-7	TRBD1	CSVPGQGYEQYF	TGCAGCGTGCCGGGACAGGGCTACGAGCAGTACTTC
TRBV1	.	TRBJ2-5	.	CTSSQAGPETQYF	TGCACCAGCAGCCAAGCGGGTCCGGAGACCCAGTACTTC
TRBV30	many	TRBJ2-6	TRBD2	CAWKTSGVSGANVLTF	TGTGCCTGGAAGACTAGCGGGGTCTCTGGGGCCAACGTCCTGACTTTC
TRBV28	.	TRBJ2-1	TRBD2	CASSPPATSGPFF	TGTGCCAGCAGCCCCCCCGCGACTAGCGGGCCGTTCTTC
TRBV6-5	.	TRBJ2-5	.	CASSRDSTGTQYF	TGTGCCAGCAGTCGGGACTCAACGGGGACCCAGTACTTC
TRBV15	.	TRBJ1-5	.	CATSGEQGRQPQHF	TGTGCCACCAGCGGAGAGCAGGGTCGTCAGCCCCAGCATTTT
TRBV6-2/TRBV6-3	once	TRBJ2-4	.	CASSSPVQEAKNIQYF	TGTGCCAGCAGTTCCCCGGTCCAAGAGGCCAAAAACATTCAGTACTTC
TRBV18	.	TRBJ1-1	TRBD1	CASSPTKTGGYTEAFF	TGTGCCAGCTCACCAACTAAGACAGGGGGATACACTGAAGCTTTCTTT
TRBV19	.	TRBJ1-1	TRBD1	CASIDRDREGNAFF	TGTGCCAGTATCGACCGGGACAGGGAGGGAAATGCTTTCTTT
TRBV5-1	.	TRBJ2-2	TRBD1	CASSLTGADGELFF	TGCGCCAGCAGCTTGACAGGGGCCGACGGGGAGCTGTTTTTT